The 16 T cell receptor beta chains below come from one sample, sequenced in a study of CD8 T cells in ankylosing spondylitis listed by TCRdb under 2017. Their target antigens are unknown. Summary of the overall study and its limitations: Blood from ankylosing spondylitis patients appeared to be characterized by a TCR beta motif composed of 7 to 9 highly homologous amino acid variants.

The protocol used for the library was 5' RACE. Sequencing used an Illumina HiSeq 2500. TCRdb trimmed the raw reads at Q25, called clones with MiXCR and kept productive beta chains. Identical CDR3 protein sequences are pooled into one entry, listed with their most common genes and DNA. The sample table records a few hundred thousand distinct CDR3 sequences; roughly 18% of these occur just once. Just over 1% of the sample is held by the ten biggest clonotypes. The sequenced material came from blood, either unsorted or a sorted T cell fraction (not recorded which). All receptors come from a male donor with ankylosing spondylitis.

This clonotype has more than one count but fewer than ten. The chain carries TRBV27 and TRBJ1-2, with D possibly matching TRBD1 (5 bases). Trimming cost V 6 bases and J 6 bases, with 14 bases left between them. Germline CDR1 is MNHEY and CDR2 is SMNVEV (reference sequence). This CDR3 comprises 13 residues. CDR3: CASRVGTEHGYTF. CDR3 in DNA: TGTGCCAGCAGGGTAGGGACCGAACATGGCTACACCTTC.

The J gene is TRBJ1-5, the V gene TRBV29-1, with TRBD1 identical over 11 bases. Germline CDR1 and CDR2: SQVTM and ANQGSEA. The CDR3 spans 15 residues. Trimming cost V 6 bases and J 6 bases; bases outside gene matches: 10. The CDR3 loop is CSVATGTGGSQPQHF. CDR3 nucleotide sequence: TGCAGCGTGGCAACCGGGACAGGGGGAAGTCAGCCCCAGCATTTT. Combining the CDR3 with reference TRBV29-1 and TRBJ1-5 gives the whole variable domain SAVISQKPSRDICQRGTSLTIQCQVDSQVTMMFWYRQQPGQSLTLIATANQGSEATYESGFVIDKFPISRPNLTFSTLTVSNMSPEDSSIYLCSVATGTGGSQPQHFGDGTRLSIL.

The DNA of the CDR3 is TGTGCCAGCAGTTACCGATCTAGCGGGGGGTTGGAGACCCAGTACTTC. Translation: CASSYRSSGGLETQYF. V usage is TRBV6-5 and J usage is TRBJ2-5; 11 bases align to TRBD2. The V gene's germline CDR1 is MNHEY and CDR2 SVGAGI. V lost 2 bases to trimming and J lost 5 bases; unmatched junction nucleotides: 7. The CDR3 has 16 residues.

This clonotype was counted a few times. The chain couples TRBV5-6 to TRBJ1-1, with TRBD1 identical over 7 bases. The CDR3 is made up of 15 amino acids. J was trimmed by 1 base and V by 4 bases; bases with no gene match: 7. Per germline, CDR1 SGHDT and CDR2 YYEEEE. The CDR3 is CASSRKRGQNTEAFF. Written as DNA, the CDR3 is TGTGCCAGCAGCCGGAAGAGGGGGCAGAACACTGAAGCTTTCTTT.

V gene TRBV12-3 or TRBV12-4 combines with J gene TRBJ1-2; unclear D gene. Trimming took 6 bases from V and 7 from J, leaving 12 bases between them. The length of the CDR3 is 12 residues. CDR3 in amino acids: CASSRANFGYTF. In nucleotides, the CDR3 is TGTGCCAGCAGCCGGGCCAATTTTGGCTACACCTTC.

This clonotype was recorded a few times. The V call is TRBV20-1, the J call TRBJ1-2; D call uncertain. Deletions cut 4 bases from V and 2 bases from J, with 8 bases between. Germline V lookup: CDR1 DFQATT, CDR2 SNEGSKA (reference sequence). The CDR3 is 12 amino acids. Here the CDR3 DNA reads TGCAGTGCTAACACTTTAAACTATGGCTACACCTTC. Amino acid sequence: CSANTLNYGYTF.

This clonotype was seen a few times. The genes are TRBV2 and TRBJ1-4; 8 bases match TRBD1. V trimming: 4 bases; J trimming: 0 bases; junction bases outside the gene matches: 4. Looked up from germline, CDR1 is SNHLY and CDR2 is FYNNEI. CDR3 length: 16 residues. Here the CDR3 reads CASSVGDRTTNEKLFF. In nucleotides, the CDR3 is TGTGCCAGCAGTGTGGGGGACAGGACAACTAATGAAAAACTGTTTTTT.

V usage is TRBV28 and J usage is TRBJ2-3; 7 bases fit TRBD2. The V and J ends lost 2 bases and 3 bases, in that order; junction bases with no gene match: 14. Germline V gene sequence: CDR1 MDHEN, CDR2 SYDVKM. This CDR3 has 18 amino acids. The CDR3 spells CASSLISGPLGRTDTQYF. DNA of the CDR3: TGTGCCAGCAGTTTAATTAGCGGGCCCCTTGGGCGTACAGATACGCAGTATTTT. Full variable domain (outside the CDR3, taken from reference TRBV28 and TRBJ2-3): DVKVTQSSRYLVKRTGEKVFLECVQDMDHENMFWYRQDPGLGLRLIYFSYDVKMKEKGDIPEGYSVSREKKERFSLILESASTNQTSMYLCASSLISGPLGRTDTQYFGPGTRLTVL.

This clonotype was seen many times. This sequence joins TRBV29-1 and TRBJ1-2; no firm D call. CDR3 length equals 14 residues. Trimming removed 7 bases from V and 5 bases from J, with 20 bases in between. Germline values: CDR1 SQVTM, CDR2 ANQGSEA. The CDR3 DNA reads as TGCAGCGCAGGCCCGAGTGGAAGATTATATGGCTACACCTTC. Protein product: CSAGPSGRLYGYTF. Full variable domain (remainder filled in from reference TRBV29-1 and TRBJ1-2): SAVISQKPSRDICQRGTSLTIQCQVDSQVTMMFWYRQQPGQSLTLIATANQGSEATYESGFVIDKFPISRPNLTFSTLTVSNMSPEDSSIYLCSAGPSGRLYGYTFGSGTRLTVV.

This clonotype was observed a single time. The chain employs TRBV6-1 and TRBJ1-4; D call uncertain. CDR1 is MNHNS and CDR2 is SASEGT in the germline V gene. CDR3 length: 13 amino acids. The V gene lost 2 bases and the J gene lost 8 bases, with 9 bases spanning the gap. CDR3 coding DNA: TGTGCCAGCAGTGAACTTTGGCGGGAAAAACTGTTTTTT. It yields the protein CASSELWREKLFF.

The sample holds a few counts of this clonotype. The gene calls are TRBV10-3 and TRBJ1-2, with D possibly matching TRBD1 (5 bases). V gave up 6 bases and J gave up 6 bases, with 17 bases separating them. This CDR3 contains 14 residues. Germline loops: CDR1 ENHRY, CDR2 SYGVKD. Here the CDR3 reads CAISPGPDNHGYTF. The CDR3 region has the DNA TGTGCCATCAGCCCGGGGCCAGACAACCATGGCTACACCTTC.

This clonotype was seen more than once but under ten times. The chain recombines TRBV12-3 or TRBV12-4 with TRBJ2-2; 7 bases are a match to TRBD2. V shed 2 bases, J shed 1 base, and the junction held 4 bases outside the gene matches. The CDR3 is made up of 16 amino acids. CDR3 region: CASSLRAGMNTGELFF. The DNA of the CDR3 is TGTGCCAGCAGTTTACGAGCGGGGATGAACACCGGGGAGCTGTTTTTT.

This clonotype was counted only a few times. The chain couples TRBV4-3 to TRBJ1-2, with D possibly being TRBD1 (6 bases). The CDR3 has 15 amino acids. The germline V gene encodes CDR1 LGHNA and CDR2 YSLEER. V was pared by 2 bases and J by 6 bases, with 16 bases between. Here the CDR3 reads CASSQRFPGGNGYTF. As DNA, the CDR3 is TGCGCCAGCAGCCAAAGATTCCCGGGGGGCAATGGCTACACCTTC.

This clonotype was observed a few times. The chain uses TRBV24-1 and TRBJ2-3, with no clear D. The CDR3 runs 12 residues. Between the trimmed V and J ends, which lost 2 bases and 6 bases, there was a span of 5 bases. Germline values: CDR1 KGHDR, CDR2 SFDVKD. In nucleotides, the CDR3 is TGTGCCACCAGTGATTCATCTGATACGCAGTATTTT. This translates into CATSDSSDTQYF.

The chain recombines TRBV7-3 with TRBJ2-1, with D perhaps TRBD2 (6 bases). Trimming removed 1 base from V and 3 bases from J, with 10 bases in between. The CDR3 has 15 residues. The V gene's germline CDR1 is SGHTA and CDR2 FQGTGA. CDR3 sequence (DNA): TGTGCCAGCAGCTTAATGGGCGGGAACTACAATGAGCAGTTCTTC. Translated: CASSLMGGNYNEQFF.

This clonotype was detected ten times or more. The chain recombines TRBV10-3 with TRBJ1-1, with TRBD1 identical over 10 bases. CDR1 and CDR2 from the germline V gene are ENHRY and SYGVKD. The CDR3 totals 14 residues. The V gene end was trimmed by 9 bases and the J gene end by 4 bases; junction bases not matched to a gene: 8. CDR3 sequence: CAINDRGQGTEAFF. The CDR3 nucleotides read TGTGCCATAAATGACAGGGGGCAAGGCACTGAAGCTTTCTTT.